The 32 T cell receptor beta chains below were found in one sample sequenced in a study of cytomegalovirus exposure and HLA in healthy donors. The primer mix had 60 Vbeta and 13 Jbeta primers. The assay was immunoSEQ multiplex PCR, and TCRdb's table has in-frame clones only and misses some. There are some 200,000 clones in the sample; approximately 80% occur only once, and 2% to 2.5% lies in the top ten. What was sequenced was PBMCs. Receptors originate from a woman in her twenties or thirties in good health and CMV-seronegative.

V is TRBV10-1 and J is TRBJ2-2; 7 bases fit TRBD1. V lost 5 bases, J lost 3 bases, and 9 bases stayed unmatched. Germline V gene sequence: CDR1 WNHNN, CDR2 SYGVQD (reference sequence). The CDR3 is made up of 16 amino acids. CDR3 in DNA: TGCGCCAGCAGTAGGGGGACAGACTTACACACCGGGGAGCTGTTTTTT. It translates to CASSRGTDLHTGELFF.

This rearrangement joins TRBV2 to TRBJ2-7; 13 positions agree with TRBD2. J lost 5 bases, V lost 6 bases, and 7 bases had no gene match. Germline lookup yields CDR1 SNHLY and CDR2 FYNNEI. There are 15 residues in the CDR3. CDR3 loop: CASRGTSGGAHEQYF. For the CDR3, the DNA is TGTGCCAGCAGAGGCACTAGCGGGGGGGCCCACGAGCAGTACTTC.

This clone came up once. CDR3 bases: TGTGCCGGGGGGACAGGATTGGATCAGCCCCAGCATTTT. Its translation: CAGGTGLDQPQHF. This rearrangement joins TRBV5-8 to TRBJ1-5, with 8 bases that match TRBD1. The CDR3 is 13 residues long. V shed 10 bases and J 5 bases; nucleotides not matched to a gene: 8. Germline-derived CDR1 and CDR2 are SGHTS and YDEGEE.

The CDR3 loop is CASTRGSSMNTEAFF. CDR3 in DNA: TGTGCCAGCACCAGGGGGAGTTCTATGAACACTGAAGCTTTCTTT. The chain joins TRBV9 to TRBJ1-1, with 7 positions matching TRBD1. V lost 6 bases to trimming and J lost 0 bases; unmatched junction nucleotides: 8. CDR1 is SGDLS, CDR2 YYNGEE, per germline. This CDR3 spans 15 amino acids.

The V gene is TRBV28, the J gene TRBJ1-5; D might be TRBD1 (6 bases). Trimming shortened V by 10 bases and J by 6 bases, and 13 bases separated the two germline ends. In germline, CDR1 is MDHEN, CDR2 SYDVKM. The CDR3 loop spans 12 amino acids. CDR3 sequence (DNA): TGTGCCAACGCACAGGGCCCTCAGCCCCAGCATTTT. Protein: CANAQGPQPQHF.

The chain employs TRBV9 and TRBJ2-5, with 7 bases matching TRBD1. The CDR3 has 15 amino acids. CDR1 and CDR2 from the germline V gene are SGDLS and YYNGEE. After removal of 4 bases from V and 4 bases from J, the junction contained 10 bases not matched to a gene. The CDR3 reads CASSPGTAPVETQYF. The CDR3 DNA reads as TGTGCCAGCAGCCCCGGGACAGCCCCGGTAGAGACCCAGTACTTC.

V is TRBV2 and J is TRBJ2-5, with D perhaps TRBD1 (6 bases). The CDR3 length is 12 residues. Per the germline V gene, CDR1 is SNHLY and CDR2 is FYNNEI. Trimming took off 9 bases at V and 1 base at J, with 9 bases between the two ends. CDR3 sequence reads: CASTGSQETQYF. CDR3 in DNA: TGTGCCAGTACAGGGTCCCAAGAGACCCAGTACTTC.

This clone was seen once. The chain carries TRBV5-4 and TRBJ2-5; tentatively, D is TRBD2 (5 bases). Trimming shortened V by 2 bases and J by 3 bases, and 8 bases separated the two germline ends. Germline lookup yields CDR1 SGHNT and CDR2 YYREEE (reference sequence). This CDR3 has 13 residues. CDR3 in amino acids: CASSFPGEETQYF. For the CDR3, the DNA is TGTGCCAGCAGCTTCCCCGGGGAAGAGACCCAGTACTTC.

The chain has TRBV27 and TRBJ1-2; 11 positions agree with TRBD1. Per the germline V gene, CDR1 is MNHEY and CDR2 is SMNVEV (reference sequence). Trimming removed 3 bases from V and 8 bases from J; junction bases left unmatched: 5. CDR3 size: 14 residues. The CDR3 loop is CASSFGTGGIGYTF. CDR3 sequence (DNA): TGTGCCAGCAGTTTCGGGACAGGGGGTATCGGCTACACCTTC.

Written as DNA, the CDR3 is TGTGCCAGCAGCTTGGTCTATACTAGCGGGAGAGGAGAGACCCAGTACTTC. Protein: CASSLVYTSGRGETQYF. V usage is TRBV5-4 and J usage is TRBJ2-5; 11 positions agree with TRBD2. The CDR3 loop spans 17 amino acids. V dropped 0 bases and J dropped 4; count of bases not matched to a gene: 8. Germline CDR1 and CDR2: SGHNT and YYREEE (reference sequence).

The genes are TRBV2 and TRBJ2-2; 10 positions match TRBD2. With V trimmed by 0 bases and J by 5 bases, 9 bases remained unmatched. The CDR3 totals 18 residues. Per the germline V gene, CDR1 is SNHLY and CDR2 is FYNNEI. CDR3 DNA sequence: TGTGCCAGCAGTGAAGCGGGCAGCGGGGGGGCCGGAACCGGGGAGCTGTTTTTT. Amino acids: CASSEAGSGGAGTGELFF.

The CDR3: CASSQRDSAQETQYF. The DNA for the CDR3 is TGTGCCAGCAGTCAACGGGACTCCGCTCAGGAGACCCAGTACTTC. This sequence joins TRBV6-5 and TRBJ2-5, with a possible D match to TRBD2 (6 bases). CDR3 length: 15 amino acids. V was cut by 5 bases and J by 5 bases, with 18 bases left in between. Germline CDR1 MNHEY, CDR2 SVGAGI.

The chain links TRBV7-9 to TRBJ2-1, with D tentatively TRBD1 (6 bases). The CDR3 covers 15 residues. Germline loops: CDR1 SEHNR, CDR2 FQNEAQ (reference sequence). Trimming removed 5 bases from V and 0 bases from J, with 11 bases in between. CDR3 DNA sequence: TGTGCCAGCAGCCCAGGGGTTAGCTCCTACAATGAGCAGTTCTTC. Translated: CASSPGVSSYNEQFF. Filled out from reference TRBV7-9 and TRBJ2-1, the complete variable domain reads DTGVSQNPRHKITKRGQNVTFRCDPISEHNRLYWYRQTLGQGPEFLTYFQNEAQLEKSRLLSDRFSAERPKGSFSTLEIQRTEQGDSAMYLCASSPGVSSYNEQFFGPGTRLTVL.

This chain connects TRBV6-5 to TRBJ1-6; D not resolved. V gave up 6 bases and J gave up 14 bases, with 14 bases separating them. CDR3 length: 12 amino acids. Germline values: CDR1 MNHEY, CDR2 SVGAGI. Written as DNA, the CDR3 is TGTGCCAGCAGACTGGGTTGGGAGTCCCTCCACTTT. This encodes CASRLGWESLHF.

The chain uses TRBV7-2 and TRBJ2-1; D uncertain. V was shortened by 5 bases and J by 10 bases, with 21 bases between the two germline ends. The CDR3 has 15 amino acids. The germline V gene has CDR1 SGHTA and CDR2 FQGNSA. CDR3 region: CASSLLKAGSKEQFF. CDR3 bases: TGTGCCAGCAGCCTATTGAAAGCCGGGTCAAAAGAGCAGTTCTTC.

This chain joins TRBV30 and TRBJ2-1; D unresolved. The CDR3 runs to 11 residues. V gave up 3 bases and J gave up 7 bases, with 7 bases separating them. Per the germline V gene, CDR1 is GTSNPN and CDR2 is SVGIG (reference sequence). The CDR3: CAWSLGNEQFF. The CDR3 nucleotides are TGTGCCTGGAGCCTCGGGAATGAGCAGTTCTTC. Full variable domain (missing parts from reference TRBV30 and TRBJ2-1): SQTIHQWPATLVQPVGSPLSLECTVEGTSNPNLYWYRQAAGRGLQLLFYSVGIGQISSEVPQNLSASRPQDRQFILSSKKLLLSDSGFYLCAWSLGNEQFFGPGTRLTVL.

This clone occurred once. V gene TRBV7-6 combines with J gene TRBJ2-7, with 8 nucleotides matching TRBD1. The length of the CDR3 is 14 residues. Germline assignment: CDR1 SGHVS and CDR2 FNYEAQ. Trimming took 0 bases from V and 2 from J; bases not matched to a gene: 0. The CDR3 protein is CASSLATGAYEQYF. CDR3 bases: TGTGCCAGCAGCTTAGCGACAGGGGCCTACGAGCAGTACTTC.

This chain links TRBV6-5 with TRBJ1-6; no clear D gene. CDR3 length: 14 amino acids. Trimming pared 0 bases from V and 10 bases from J, leaving 10 bases between. Germline CDR1 reads MNHEY; CDR2 reads SVGAGI. DNA of the CDR3: TGTGCCAGCAGTTACTCGAGCAAGCAATCACCCCTCCACTTT. The encoded protein is CASSYSSKQSPLHF.

This clone was observed many times. Additional DNA sequences in this sample encode the identical CDR3. The chain recombines TRBV27 with TRBJ2-7; TRBD2 aligns across 7 bases. Germline CDR1 reads MNHEY; CDR2 reads SMNVEV (reference sequence). The CDR3 consists of 14 residues. Losses at the gene ends were 6 bases for V and 0 bases for J; bases not matched to a gene: 5. CDR3 sequence reads: CASSVRLASYEQYF. In DNA, the CDR3 is TGTGCCAGCAGCGTGAGACTAGCCTCCTACGAGCAGTACTTC.

V and J are TRBV5-1 and TRBJ2-3; the D gene is possibly TRBD2 (5 bases). The CDR3 sequence is 16 residues long. Trimming pared 4 bases from V and 0 bases from J, leaving 15 bases between. Germline V gene data show CDR1 as SGHRS and CDR2 as YFSETQ. The CDR3 is CASSPRRAASTDTQYF. The DNA for the CDR3 is TGCGCCAGCAGCCCCCGAAGAGCGGCTAGCACAGATACGCAGTATTTT.

This sequence joins TRBV28 and TRBJ1-4; D is perhaps TRBD1 (5 bases). Germline lookup yields CDR1 MDHEN and CDR2 SYDVKM. The length of the CDR3 is 15 residues. Trimming took 8 bases from V and 2 from J, leaving 15 bases between them. The CDR3 DNA is TGTGCCAGCTTACTGGGGGGGGGTACTAATGAAAAACTGTTTTTT. This translates into CASLLGGGTNEKLFF.

The rearrangement links TRBV5-1 to TRBJ2-7; TRBD1 aligns across 7 bases. Unmatched junction bases numbered 8, after V lost 5 bases and J lost 6 bases. Germline assignment: CDR1 SGHRS and CDR2 YFSETQ. The CDR3 runs 13 residues. DNA for the CDR3: TGCGCCAGCAGTTGGGGACAGACTTTCGAGCAGTACTTC. Translating gives CASSWGQTFEQYF. The full variable domain, with the rest looked up from reference TRBV5-1 and TRBJ2-7, is KAGVTQTPRYLIKTRGQQVTLSCSPISGHRSVSWYQQTPGQGLQFLFEYFSETQRNKGNFPGRFSGRQFSNSRSEMNVSTLELGDSALYLCASSWGQTFEQYFGPGTRLTVT.

This clone was seen just once. V and J are TRBV9 and TRBJ2-3; D is perhaps TRBD2 (6 bases). This CDR3 spans 15 amino acids. CDR1 SGDLS and CDR2 YYNGEE come from the germline V gene. V gave up 0 bases and J gave up 0 bases, with 8 bases separating them. The CDR3 is CASSVDAGSTDTQYF. In DNA, the CDR3 is TGTGCCAGCAGCGTAGATGCGGGAAGCACAGATACGCAGTATTTT.

The chain carries TRBV5-5 and TRBJ2-3, with 11 bases that match TRBD2. Trimming took 1 base from V and 5 from J; bases not matched to a gene: 9. The germline V gene encodes CDR1 SGHKS and CDR2 YYEKEE (reference sequence). This CDR3 spans 17 amino acids. Here the CDR3 reads CASSLRILAGVRDTQYF. The CDR3 DNA follows: TGTGCCAGCAGCTTGCGGATACTAGCGGGAGTCAGAGATACGCAGTATTTT.

The chain combines TRBV9 with TRBJ1-1, with D unresolved. The CDR3 has 16 amino acids. From germline, CDR1 is SGDLS and CDR2 YYNGEE. Trimming stripped 6 bases from V and 4 bases from J, with 22 bases between. The CDR3 protein is CASTPRWGLGSTEAFF. The CDR3 nucleotides read TGTGCCAGCACCCCCCGATGGGGATTGGGGAGCACTGAAGCTTTCTTT.

This chain links TRBV5-1 with TRBJ2-5, with 8 bases aligning to TRBD1. The length of the CDR3 is 13 residues. Germline lookup yields CDR1 SGHRS and CDR2 YFSETQ. V shed 4 bases and J 5 bases; nucleotides not matched to a gene: 4. The CDR3 loop is CASSTTGVETQYF. The CDR3 bases are TGCGCCAGCAGCACGACAGGGGTCGAGACCCAGTACTTC.

This clone was observed a handful of times. V and J are TRBV9 and TRBJ2-1; 7 positions agree with TRBD1. V trimming: 4 bases; J trimming: 5 bases; junction bases outside the gene matches: 12. CDR3 size: 16 residues. Looked up from germline, CDR1 is SGDLS and CDR2 is YYNGEE. Here the CDR3 DNA reads TGTGCCAGCAGCCCATGGGTAGGGACAGCCAACAATGAGCAGTTCTTC. This translates into CASSPWVGTANNEQFF.

This chain uses TRBV7-2 with TRBJ1-1; D possibly corresponds to TRBD1 (6 bases). CDR3 length equals 14 residues. Germline V gives CDR1 SGHTA, CDR2 FQGNSA. Trimming shortened V by 4 bases and J by 3 bases, and 12 bases separated the two germline ends. The CDR3: CASSSDRMDTEAFF. CDR3 coding DNA: TGTGCCAGCAGCTCGGACAGAATGGACACTGAAGCTTTCTTT. The full variable domain, its missing parts supplied by reference TRBV7-2 and TRBJ1-1, is GAGVSQSPSNKVTEKGKDVELRCDPISGHTALYWYRQSLGQGLEFLIYFQGNSAPDKSGLPSDRFSAERTGGSVSTLTIQRTQQEDSAVYLCASSSDRMDTEAFFGQGTRLTVV.

Comment on this clone: This same CDR3 is encoded by further DNA sequences in the sample. The genes are TRBV10-3 and TRBJ2-7, with D unclear. CDR3 length equals 11 residues. Germline-derived CDR1 and CDR2 are ENHRY and SYGVKD. The V end lost 3 bases, the J end lost 3 bases, and 3 bases lay between the germline ends. The chain's CDR3 is CAISDSYEQYF. The CDR3 region has the DNA TGTGCCATCAGTGATAGCTACGAGCAGTACTTC.

This clone is a singleton in its sample. The gene calls are TRBV28 and TRBJ1-2; 12 bases are shared with TRBD1. V was pared by 6 bases and J by 3 bases, with 11 bases of the junction left unmatched. Germline assignment: CDR1 MDHEN and CDR2 SYDVKM. The CDR3 loop spans 17 amino acids. The CDR3 here is CASSQTGTGGPYYGYTF. CDR3 bases: TGTGCCAGCAGCCAAACCGGGACAGGGGGCCCATACTATGGCTACACCTTC.

V and J are TRBV6-6 and TRBJ2-5; TRBD2 matches at 9 bases. The CDR3 length is 15 residues. After removal of 4 bases from V and 5 bases from J, the junction contained 8 bases not matched to a gene. Per the germline V gene, CDR1 is MNHNY and CDR2 is SVGAGI (reference sequence). CDR3 in DNA: TGTGCCAGCAGTTGGATAGCGGGGGAAGGGGAGACCCAGTACTTC. It specifies CASSWIAGEGETQYF.

The chain joins TRBV11-3 to TRBJ2-7; no definite D call. V lost 1 base and J lost 3, with 7 bases in between. The CDR3 sequence is 13 residues long. Germline CDR1 reads SGHNT; CDR2 reads YENEEA. The CDR3 nucleotides read TGTGCCAGCAGCTTAGCAGAAAACTACGAGCAGTACTTC. Amino acids: CASSLAENYEQYF.